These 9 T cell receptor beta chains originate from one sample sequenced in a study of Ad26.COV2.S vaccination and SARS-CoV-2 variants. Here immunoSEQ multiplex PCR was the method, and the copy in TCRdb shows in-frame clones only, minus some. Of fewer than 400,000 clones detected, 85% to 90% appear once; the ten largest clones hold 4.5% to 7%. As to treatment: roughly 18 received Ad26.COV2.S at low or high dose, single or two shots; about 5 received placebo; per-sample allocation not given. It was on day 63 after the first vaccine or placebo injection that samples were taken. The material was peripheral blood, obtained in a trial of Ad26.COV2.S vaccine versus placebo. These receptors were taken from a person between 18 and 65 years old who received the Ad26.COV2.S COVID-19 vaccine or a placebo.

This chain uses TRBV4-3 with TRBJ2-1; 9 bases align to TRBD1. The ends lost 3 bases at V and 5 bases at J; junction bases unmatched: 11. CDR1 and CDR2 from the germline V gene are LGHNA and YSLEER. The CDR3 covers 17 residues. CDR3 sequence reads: CASSQDPGTGLNNEQFF. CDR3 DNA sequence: TGCGCCAGCAGCCAGGACCCCGGGACAGGGTTGAACAATGAGCAGTTCTTC.

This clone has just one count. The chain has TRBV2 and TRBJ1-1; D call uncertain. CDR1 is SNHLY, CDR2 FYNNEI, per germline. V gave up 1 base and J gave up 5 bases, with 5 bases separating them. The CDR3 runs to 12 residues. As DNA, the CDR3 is TGTGCCAGCAGTGAAGACAGAACTGAAGCTTTCTTT. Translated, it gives CASSEDRTEAFF.

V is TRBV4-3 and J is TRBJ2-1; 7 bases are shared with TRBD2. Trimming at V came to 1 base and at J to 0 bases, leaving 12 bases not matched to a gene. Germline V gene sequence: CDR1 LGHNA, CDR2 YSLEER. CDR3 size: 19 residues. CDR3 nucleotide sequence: TGCGCCAGCAGCCAAGGTCGAGGGCCGGGAGGACGCTCCTACAATGAGCAGTTCTTC. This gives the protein CASSQGRGPGGRSYNEQFF.

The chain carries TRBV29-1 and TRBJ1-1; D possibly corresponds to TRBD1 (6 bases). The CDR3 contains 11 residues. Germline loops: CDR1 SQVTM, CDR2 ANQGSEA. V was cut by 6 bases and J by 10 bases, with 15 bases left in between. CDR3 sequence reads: CSVGTGKGAFF. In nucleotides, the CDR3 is TGCAGCGTAGGTACAGGGAAAGGAGCTTTCTTT.

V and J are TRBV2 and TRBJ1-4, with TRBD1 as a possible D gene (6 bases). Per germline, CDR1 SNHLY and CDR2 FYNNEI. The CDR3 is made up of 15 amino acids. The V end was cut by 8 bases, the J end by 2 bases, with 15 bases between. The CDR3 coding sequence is TGTGCCAGCTGGCCCCAGGGGACGACTAATGAAAAACTGTTTTTT. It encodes CASWPQGTTNEKLFF. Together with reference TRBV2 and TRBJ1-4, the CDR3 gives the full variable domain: EPEVTQTPSHQVTQMGQEVILRCVPISNHLYFYWYRQILGQKVEFLVSFYNNEISEKSEIFDDQFSVERPDGSNFTLKIRSTKLEDSAMYFCASWPQGTTNEKLFFGSGTQLSVL.

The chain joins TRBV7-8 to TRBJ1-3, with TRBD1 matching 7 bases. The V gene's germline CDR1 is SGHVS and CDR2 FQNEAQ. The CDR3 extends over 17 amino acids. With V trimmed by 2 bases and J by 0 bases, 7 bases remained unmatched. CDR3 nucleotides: TGTGCCAGCAGCTTATCAGGGGGAGGCCCCTCTGGAAACACCATATATTTT. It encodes CASSLSGGGPSGNTIYF.

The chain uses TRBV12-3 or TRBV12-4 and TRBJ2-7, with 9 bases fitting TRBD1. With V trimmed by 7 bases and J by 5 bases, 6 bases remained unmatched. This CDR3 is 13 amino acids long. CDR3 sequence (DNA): TGTGCCAGCAATCCGGGACAGGGAAACGAGCAGTACTTC. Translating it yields CASNPGQGNEQYF.

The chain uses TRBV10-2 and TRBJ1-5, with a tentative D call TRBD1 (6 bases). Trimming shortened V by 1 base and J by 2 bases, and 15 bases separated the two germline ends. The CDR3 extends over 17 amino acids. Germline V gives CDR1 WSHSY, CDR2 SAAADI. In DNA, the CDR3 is TGCGCCAGCAGTGAGTTACCCAGGGGTCGAGGCAATCAGCCCCAGCATTTT. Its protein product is CASSELPRGRGNQPQHF.

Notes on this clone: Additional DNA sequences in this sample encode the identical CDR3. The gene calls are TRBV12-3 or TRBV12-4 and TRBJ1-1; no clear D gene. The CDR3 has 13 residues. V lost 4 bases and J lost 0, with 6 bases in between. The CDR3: CASSWTVNTEAFF. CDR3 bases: TGTGCCAGCAGTTGGACGGTGAACACTGAAGCTTTCTTT.